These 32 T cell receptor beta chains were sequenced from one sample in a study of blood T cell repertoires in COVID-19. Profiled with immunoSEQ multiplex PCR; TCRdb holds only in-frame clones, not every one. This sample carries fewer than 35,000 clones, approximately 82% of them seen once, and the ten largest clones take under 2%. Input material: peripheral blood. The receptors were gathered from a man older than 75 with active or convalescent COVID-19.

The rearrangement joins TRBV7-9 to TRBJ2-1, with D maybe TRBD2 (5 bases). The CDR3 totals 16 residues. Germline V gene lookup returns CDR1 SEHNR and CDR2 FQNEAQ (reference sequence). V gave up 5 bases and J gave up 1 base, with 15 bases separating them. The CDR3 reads CASSPTAGPSYNEQFF. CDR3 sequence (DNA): TGTGCCAGCAGCCCCACTGCGGGCCCATCCTACAATGAGCAGTTCTTC.

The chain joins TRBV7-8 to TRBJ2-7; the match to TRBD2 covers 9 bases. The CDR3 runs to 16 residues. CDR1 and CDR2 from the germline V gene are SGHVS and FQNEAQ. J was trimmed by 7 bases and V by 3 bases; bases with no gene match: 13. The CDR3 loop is CASSLGGVAGVREQYF. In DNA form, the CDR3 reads TGTGCCAGCAGCTTGGGGGGGGTAGCGGGGGTACGGGAGCAGTACTTC.

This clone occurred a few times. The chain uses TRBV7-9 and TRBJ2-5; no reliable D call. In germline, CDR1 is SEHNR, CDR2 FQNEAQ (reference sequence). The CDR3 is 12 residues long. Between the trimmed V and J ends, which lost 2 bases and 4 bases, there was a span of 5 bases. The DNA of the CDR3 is TGTGCCAGCAGCTTAACTCTAGAGACCCAGTACTTC. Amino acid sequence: CASSLTLETQYF. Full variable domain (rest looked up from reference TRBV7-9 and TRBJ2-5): DTGVSQNPRHKITKRGQNVTFRCDPISEHNRLYWYRQTLGQGPEFLTYFQNEAQLEKSRLLSDRFSAERPKGSFSTLEIQRTEQGDSAMYLCASSLTLETQYFGPGTRLLVL.

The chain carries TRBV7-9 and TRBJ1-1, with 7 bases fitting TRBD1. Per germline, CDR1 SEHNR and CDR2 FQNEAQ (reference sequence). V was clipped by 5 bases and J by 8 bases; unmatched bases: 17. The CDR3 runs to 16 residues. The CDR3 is CASSPPGAGTALEAFF. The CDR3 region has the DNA TGTGCCAGCAGCCCCCCCGGGGCCGGGACAGCCCTGGAAGCTTTCTTT. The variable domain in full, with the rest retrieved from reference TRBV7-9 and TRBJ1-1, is DTGVSQNPRHKITKRGQNVTFRCDPISEHNRLYWYRQTLGQGPEFLTYFQNEAQLEKSRLLSDRFSAERPKGSFSTLEIQRTEQGDSAMYLCASSPPGAGTALEAFFGQGTRLTVV.

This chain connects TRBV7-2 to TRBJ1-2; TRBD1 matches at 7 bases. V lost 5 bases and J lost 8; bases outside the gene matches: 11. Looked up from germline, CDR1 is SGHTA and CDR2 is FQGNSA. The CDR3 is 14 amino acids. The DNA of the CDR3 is TGTGCCAGCAGCACCGGGACAGCCAAGGCAGGCTACACCTTC. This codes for CASSTGTAKAGYTF. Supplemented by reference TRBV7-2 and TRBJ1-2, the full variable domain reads GAGVSQSPSNKVTEKGKDVELRCDPISGHTALYWYRQSLGQGLEFLIYFQGNSAPDKSGLPSDRFSAERTGGSVSTLTIQRTQQEDSAVYLCASSTGTAKAGYTFGSGTRLTVV.

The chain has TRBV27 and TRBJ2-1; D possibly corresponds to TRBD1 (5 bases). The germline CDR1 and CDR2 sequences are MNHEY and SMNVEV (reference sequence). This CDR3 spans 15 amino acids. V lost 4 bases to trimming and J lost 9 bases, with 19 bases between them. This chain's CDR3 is CASSSGPLYRGEQFF. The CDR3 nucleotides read TGTGCCAGCAGTTCCGGTCCCTTGTATAGGGGTGAGCAGTTCTTC.

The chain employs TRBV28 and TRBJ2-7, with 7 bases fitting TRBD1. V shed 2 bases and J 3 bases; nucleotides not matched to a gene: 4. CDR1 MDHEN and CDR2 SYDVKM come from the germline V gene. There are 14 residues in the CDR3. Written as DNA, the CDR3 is TGTGCCAGCAGTTTAAGGGACAGATTCTACGAGCAGTACTTC. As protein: CASSLRDRFYEQYF. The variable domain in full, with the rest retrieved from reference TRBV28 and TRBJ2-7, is DVKVTQSSRYLVKRTGEKVFLECVQDMDHENMFWYRQDPGLGLRLIYFSYDVKMKEKGDIPEGYSVSREKKERFSLILESASTNQTSMYLCASSLRDRFYEQYFGPGTRLTVT.

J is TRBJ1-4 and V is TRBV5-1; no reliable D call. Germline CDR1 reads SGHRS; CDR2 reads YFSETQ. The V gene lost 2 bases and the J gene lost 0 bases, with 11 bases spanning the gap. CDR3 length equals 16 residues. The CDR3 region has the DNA TGCGCCAGCAGCTTCGGAGGCTCTGCAACTAATGAAAAACTGTTTTTT. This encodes CASSFGGSATNEKLFF.

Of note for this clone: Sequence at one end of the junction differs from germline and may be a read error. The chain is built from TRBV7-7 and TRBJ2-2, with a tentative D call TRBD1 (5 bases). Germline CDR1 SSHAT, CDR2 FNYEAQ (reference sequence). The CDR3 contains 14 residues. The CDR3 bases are TGTGCTAGCAGCTCGACAGAGAACACCGGGGAGCTGTTTTTT. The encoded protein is CASSSTENTGELFF.

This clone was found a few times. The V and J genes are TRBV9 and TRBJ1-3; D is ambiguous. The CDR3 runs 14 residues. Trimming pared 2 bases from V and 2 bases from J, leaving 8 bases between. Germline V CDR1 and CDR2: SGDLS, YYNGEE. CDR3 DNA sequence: TGTGCCAGCAGCGTTGAGGGTCCTGGAAACACCATATATTTT. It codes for CASSVEGPGNTIYF.

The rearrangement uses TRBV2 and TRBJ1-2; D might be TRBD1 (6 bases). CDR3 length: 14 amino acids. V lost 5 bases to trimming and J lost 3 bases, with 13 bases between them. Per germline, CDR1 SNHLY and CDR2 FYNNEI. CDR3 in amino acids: CASSTTGQYYGYTF. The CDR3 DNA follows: TGTGCCAGCAGTACAACCGGACAGTACTATGGCTACACCTTC.

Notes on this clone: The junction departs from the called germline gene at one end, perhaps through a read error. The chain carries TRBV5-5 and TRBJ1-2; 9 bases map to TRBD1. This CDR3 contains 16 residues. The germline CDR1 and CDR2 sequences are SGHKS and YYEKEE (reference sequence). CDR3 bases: TGTGCCAGCACCTTGGGGACAGGGTCGTTAGGATATGGCTACACCTTC. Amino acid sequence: CASTLGTGSLGYGYTF.

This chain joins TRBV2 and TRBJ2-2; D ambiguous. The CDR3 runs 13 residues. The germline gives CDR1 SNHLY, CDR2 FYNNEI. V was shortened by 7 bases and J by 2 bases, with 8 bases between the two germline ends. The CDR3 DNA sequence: TGTGCCAGCAAGTTGAGAAACACCGGGGAGCTGTTTTTT. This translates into CASKLRNTGELFF.

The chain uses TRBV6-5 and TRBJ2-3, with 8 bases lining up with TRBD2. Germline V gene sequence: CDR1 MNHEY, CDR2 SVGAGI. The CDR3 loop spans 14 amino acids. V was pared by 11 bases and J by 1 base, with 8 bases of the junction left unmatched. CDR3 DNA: TGTGCCTCCCAGAGAGCGGGAGGCACAGATACGCAGTATTTT. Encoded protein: CASQRAGGTDTQYF.

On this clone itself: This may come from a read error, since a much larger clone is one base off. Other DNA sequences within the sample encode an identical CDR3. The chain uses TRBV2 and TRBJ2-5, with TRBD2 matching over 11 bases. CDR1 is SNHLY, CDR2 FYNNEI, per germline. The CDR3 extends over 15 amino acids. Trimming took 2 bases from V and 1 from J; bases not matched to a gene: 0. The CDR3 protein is CASSELAGGQETQYF. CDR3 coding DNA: TGTGCCAGCAGTGAACTAGCGGGGGGCCAAGAGACCCAGTACTTC.

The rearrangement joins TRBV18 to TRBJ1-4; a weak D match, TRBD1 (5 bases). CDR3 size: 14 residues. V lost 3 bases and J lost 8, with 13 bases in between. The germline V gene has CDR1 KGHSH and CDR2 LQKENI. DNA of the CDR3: TGTGCCAGCTCACCGCCAAACTCAGGGGAAAAACTGTTTTTT. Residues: CASSPPNSGEKLFF.

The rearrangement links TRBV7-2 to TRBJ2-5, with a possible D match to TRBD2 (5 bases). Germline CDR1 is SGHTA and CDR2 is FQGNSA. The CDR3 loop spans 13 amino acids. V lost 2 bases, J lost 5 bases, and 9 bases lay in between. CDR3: CASSLRREETQYF. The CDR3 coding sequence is TGTGCCAGCAGCTTACGAAGGGAGGAGACCCAGTACTTC.

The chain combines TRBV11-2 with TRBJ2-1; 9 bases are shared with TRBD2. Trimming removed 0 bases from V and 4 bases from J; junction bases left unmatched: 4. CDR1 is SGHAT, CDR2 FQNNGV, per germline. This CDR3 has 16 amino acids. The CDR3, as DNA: TGTGCCAGCAGCTTAGAAGGCCTAGCGGGATACAATGAGCAGTTCTTC. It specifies CASSLEGLAGYNEQFF.

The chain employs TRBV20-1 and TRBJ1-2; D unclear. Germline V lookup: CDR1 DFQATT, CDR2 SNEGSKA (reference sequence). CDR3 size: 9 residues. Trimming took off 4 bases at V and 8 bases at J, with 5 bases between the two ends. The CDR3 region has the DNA TGCAGTGCTACGAGGGGCTACACCTTC. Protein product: CSATRGYTF.

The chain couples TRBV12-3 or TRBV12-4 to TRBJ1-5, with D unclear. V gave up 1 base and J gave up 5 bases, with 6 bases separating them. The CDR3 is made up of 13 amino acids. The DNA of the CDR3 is TGTGCCAGCAGTTTAGTGAGAGATCAGCCCCAGCATTTT. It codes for CASSLVRDQPQHF.

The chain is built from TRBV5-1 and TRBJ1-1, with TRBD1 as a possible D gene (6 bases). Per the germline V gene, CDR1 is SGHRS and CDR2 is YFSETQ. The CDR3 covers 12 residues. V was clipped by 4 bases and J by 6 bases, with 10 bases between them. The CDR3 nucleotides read TGCGCCAGCAGCCTGAACAGGGCTGAAGCTTTCTTT. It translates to CASSLNRAEAFF.

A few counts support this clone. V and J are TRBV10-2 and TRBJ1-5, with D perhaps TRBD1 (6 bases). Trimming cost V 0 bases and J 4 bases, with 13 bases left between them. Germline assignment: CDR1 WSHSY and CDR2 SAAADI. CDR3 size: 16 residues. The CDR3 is CASSESDKGGNQPQHF. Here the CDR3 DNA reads TGCGCCAGCAGTGAGTCAGATAAAGGGGGAAATCAGCCCCAGCATTTT.

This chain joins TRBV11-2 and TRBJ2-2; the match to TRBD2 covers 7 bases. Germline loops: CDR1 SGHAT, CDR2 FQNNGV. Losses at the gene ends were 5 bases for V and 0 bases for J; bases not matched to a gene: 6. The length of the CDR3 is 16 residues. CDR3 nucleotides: TGTGCCAGCAGCCTCAACGGGGGGTCGAACACCGGGGAGCTGTTTTTT. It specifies CASSLNGGSNTGELFF.

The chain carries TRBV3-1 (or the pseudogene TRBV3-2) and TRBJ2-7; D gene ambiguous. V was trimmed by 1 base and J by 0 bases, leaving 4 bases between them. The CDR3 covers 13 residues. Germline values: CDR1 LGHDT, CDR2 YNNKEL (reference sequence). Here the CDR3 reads CASSQGVSYEQYF. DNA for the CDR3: TGTGCCAGCAGCCAAGGAGTCTCCTACGAGCAGTACTTC.

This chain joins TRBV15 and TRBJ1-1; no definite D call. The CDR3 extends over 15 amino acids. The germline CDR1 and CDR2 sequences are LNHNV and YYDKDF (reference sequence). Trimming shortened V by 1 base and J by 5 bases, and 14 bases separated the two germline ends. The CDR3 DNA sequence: TGTGCCACCAGCAGAGCTCAAGGAGGACGGACTGAAGCTTTCTTT. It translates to CATSRAQGGRTEAFF.

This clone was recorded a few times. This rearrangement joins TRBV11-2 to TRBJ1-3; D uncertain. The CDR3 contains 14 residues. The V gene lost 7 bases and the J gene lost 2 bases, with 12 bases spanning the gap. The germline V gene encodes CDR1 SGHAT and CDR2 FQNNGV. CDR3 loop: CASTQAGPGNTIYF. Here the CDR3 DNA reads TGTGCCAGCACCCAGGCGGGCCCTGGAAACACCATATATTTT.

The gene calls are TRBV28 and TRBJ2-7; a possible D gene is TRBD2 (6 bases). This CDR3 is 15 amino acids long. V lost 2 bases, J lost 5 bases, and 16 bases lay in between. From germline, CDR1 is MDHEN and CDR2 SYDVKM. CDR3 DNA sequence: TGTGCCAGCAGTTTAAGCGGGTTTAACTATAACGAGCAGTACTTC. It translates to CASSLSGFNYNEQYF.

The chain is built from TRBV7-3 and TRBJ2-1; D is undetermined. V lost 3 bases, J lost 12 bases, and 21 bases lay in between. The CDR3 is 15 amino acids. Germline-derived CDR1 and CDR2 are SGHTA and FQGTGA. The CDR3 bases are TGTGCCAGCAGCTTGGTACATGCAGGCGACGATCGGCAGTTCTTC. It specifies CASSLVHAGDDRQFF. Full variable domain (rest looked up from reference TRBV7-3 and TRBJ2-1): GAGVSQTPSNKVTEKGKYVELRCDPISGHTALYWYRQSLGQGPEFLIYFQGTGAADDSGLPNDRFFAVRPEGSVSTLKIQRTERGDSAVYLCASSLVHAGDDRQFFGPGTRLTVL.

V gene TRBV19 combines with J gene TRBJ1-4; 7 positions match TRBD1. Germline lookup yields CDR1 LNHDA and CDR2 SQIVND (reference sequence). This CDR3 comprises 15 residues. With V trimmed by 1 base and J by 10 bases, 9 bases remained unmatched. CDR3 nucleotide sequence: TGTGCCAGTAGTATAGGCCTCGACAGGGTTGGAAAACTGTTTTTT. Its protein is CASSIGLDRVGKLFF.

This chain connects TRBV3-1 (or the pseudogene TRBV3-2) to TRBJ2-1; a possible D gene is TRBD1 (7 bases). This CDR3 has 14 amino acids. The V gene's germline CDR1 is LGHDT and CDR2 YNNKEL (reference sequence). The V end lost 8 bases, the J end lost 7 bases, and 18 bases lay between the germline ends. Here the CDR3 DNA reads TGTGCCAGCTGGGCCGGGGCAGGGGGGAATGAGCAGTTCTTC. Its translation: CASWAGAGGNEQFF.

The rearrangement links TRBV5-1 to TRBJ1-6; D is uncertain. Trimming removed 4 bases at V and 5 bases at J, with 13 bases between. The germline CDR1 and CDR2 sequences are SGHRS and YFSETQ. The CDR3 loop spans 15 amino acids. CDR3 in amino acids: CASSRGTGDNSPLHF. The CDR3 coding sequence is TGCGCCAGCAGCCGGGGTACGGGTGATAATTCACCCCTCCACTTT.

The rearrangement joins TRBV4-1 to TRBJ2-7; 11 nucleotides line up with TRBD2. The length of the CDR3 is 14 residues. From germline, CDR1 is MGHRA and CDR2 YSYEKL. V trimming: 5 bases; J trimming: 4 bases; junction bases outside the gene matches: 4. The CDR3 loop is CASSKLAGVYEQYF. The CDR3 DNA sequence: TGCGCCAGCAGCAAACTAGCGGGGGTATACGAGCAGTACTTC.